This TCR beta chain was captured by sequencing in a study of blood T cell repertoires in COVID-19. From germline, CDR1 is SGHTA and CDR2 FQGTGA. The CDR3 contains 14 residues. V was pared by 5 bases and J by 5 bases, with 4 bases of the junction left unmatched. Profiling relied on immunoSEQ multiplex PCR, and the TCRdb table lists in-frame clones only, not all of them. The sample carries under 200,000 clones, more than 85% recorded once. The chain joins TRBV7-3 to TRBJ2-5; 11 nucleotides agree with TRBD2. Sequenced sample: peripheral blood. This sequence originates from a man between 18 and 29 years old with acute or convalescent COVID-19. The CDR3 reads CASSLSGGVETQYF. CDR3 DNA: TGTGCCAGCAGCCTTAGCGGGGGGGTGGAGACCCAGTACTTC.